This TCR beta chain originates from a study of shared clonotypes between healthy human individuals. Concerning this clone itself: The antigen remains undetermined.

Measured with immunoSEQ multiplex PCR; TCRdb has only the in-frame clones, and not every one. The sample lists roughly 600,000 clones, roughly 98% occurring once. Naive CD8 cells were CD45RO-negative, positively selected for CCR7, excluding terminally differentiated effector memory CD45RA+ cells. Overall study findings and caveats: In general, naive subsets displayed greater estimated richness than memory subsets did. Investigators expected sequencing depth to affect clonotype sharing among donors.

CDR3 length equals 14 residues. Germline V lookup: CDR1 MDHEN, CDR2 SYDVKM. Trimming stripped 5 bases from V and 1 base from J, with 11 bases between. The rearrangement links TRBV28 to TRBJ2-5; TRBD1 might be the D (6 bases). This TCR was recovered from a man aged 30-40 years in good health. Sequenced sample: naive CD8+ T cells sorted from blood. CDR3 residues: CASSLDRSQETQYF. The CDR3 DNA sequence: TGTGCCAGCAGTCTAGACAGGAGCCAAGAGACCCAGTACTTC. Filled out from reference TRBV28 and TRBJ2-5, the complete variable domain reads DVKVTQSSRYLVKRTGEKVFLECVQDMDHENMFWYRQDPGLGLRLIYFSYDVKMKEKGDIPEGYSVSREKKERFSLILESASTNQTSMYLCASSLDRSQETQYFGPGTRLLVL.